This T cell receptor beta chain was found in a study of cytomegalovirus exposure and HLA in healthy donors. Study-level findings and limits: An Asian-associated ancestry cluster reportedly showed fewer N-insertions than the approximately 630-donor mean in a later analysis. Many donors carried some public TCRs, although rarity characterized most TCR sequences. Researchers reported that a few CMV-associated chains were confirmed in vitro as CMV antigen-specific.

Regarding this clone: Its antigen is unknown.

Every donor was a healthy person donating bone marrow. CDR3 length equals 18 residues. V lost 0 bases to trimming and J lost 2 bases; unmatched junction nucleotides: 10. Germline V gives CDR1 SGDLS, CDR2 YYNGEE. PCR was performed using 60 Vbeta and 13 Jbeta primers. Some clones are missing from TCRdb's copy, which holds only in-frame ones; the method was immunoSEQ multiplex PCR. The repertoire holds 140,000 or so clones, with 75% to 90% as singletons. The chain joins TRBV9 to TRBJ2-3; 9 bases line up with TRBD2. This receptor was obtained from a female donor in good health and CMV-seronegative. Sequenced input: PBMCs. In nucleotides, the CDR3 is TGTGCCAGCAGCGTAGTTAGCGGGAGTTCGGAGGACACAGATACGCAGTATTTT. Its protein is CASSVVSGSSEDTDTQYF.